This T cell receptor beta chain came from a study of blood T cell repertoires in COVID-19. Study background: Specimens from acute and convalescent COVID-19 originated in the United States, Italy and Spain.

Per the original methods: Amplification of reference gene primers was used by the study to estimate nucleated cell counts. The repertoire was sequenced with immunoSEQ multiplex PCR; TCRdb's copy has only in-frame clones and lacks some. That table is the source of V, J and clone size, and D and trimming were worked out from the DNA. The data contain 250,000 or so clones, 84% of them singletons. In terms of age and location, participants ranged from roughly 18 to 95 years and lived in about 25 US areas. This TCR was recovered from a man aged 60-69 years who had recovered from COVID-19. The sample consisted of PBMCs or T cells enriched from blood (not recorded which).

The CDR3 region is CSVGDLAGYTF. The CDR3 nucleotides are TGCAGCGTTGGCGACTTGGCTGGCTACACCTTC. The rearrangement links TRBV29-1 to TRBJ1-2; D remains unclear. CDR1 and CDR2 from the germline V gene are SQVTM and ANQGSEA. The CDR3 is made up of 11 amino acids. Trimming removed 4 bases at V and 7 bases at J, with 10 bases between. The full variable domain, rest sourced from reference TRBV29-1 and TRBJ1-2, is SAVISQKPSRDICQRGTSLTIQCQVDSQVTMMFWYRQQPGQSLTLIATANQGSEATYESGFVIDKFPISRPNLTFSTLTVSNMSPEDSSIYLCSVGDLAGYTFGSGTRLTVV.